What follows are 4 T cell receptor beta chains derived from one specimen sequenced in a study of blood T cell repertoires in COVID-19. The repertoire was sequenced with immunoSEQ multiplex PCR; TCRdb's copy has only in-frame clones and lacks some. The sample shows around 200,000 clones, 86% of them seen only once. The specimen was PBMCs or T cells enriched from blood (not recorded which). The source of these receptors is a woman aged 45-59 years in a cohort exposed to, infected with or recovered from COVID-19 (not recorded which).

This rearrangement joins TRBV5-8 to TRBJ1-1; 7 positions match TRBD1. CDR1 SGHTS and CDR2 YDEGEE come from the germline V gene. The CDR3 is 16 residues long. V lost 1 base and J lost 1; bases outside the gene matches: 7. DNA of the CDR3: TGTGCCAGCAGCTTGCCAAGGGGGCGAAGGAACACTGAAGCTTTCTTT. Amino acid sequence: CASSLPRGRRNTEAFF.

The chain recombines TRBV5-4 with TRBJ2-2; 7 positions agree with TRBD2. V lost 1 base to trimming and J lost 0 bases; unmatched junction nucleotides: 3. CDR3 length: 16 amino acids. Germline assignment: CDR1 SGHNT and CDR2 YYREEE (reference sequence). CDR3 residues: CASSLRAGANTGELFF. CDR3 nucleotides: TGTGCCAGCAGCTTGCGGGCGGGGGCGAACACCGGGGAGCTGTTTTTT. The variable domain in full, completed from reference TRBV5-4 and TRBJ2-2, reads ETGVTQSPTHLIKTRGQQVTLRCSSQSGHNTVSWYQQALGQGPQFIFQYYREEENGRGNFPPRFSGLQFPNYSSELNVNALELDDSALYLCASSLRAGANTGELFFGEGSRLTVL.

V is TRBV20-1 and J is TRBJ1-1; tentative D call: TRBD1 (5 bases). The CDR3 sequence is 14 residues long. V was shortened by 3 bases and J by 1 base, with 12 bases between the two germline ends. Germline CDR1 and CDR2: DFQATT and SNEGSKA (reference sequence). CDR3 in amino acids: CSASRAGPNTEAFF. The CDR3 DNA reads TGCAGTGCTAGTCGGGCAGGGCCGAACACTGAAGCTTTCTTT.

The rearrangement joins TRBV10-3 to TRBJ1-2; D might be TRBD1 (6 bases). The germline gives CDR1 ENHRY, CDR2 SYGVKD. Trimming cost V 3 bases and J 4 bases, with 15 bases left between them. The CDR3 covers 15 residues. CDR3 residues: CAISDGQGIIYGYTF. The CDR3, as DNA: TGTGCCATCAGTGATGGGCAGGGGATAATCTATGGCTACACCTTC.